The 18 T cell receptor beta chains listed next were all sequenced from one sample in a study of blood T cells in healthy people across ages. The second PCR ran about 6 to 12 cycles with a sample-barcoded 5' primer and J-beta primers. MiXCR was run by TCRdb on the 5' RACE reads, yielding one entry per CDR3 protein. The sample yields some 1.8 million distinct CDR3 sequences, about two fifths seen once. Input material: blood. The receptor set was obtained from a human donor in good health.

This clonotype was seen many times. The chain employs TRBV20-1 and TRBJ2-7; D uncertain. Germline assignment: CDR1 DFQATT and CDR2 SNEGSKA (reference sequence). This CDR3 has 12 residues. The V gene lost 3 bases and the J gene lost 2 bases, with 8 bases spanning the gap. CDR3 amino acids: CSARGNPYEQYF. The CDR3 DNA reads TGCAGTGCTAGGGGTAATCCCTACGAGCAGTACTTC.

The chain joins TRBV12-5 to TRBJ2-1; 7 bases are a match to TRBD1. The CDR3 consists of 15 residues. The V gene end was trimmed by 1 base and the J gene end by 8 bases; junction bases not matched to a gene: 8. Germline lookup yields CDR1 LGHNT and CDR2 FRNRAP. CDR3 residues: CASGLEDRAWDEQFF. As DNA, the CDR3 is TGTGCTAGTGGTTTGGAAGACAGGGCGTGGGATGAGCAGTTCTTC.

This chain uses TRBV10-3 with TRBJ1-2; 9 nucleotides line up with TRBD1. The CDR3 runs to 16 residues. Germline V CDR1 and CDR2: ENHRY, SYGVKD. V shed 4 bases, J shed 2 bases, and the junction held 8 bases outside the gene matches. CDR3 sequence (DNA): TGTGCCATCAGTGGGCAACGACAGGGGGAGAACTATGGCTACACCTTC. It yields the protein CAISGQRQGENYGYTF.

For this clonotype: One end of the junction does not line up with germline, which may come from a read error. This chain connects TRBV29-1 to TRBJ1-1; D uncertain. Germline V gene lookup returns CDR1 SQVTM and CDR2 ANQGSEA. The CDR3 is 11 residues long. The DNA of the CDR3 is TGCAGCGCTGAAATACGGTTTGAAGCTTTCTTT. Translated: CSAEIRFEAFF.

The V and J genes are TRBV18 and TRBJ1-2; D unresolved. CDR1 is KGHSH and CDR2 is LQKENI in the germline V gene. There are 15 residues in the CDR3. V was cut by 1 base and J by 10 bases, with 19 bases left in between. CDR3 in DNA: TGTGCCAGCTCACCACGAATGGAGCCGGCCGATGACTACACCTTC. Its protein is CASSPRMEPADDYTF.

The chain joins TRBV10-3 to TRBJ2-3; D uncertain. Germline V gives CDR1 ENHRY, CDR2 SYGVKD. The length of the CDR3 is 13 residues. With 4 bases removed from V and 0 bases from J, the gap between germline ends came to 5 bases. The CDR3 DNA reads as TGTGCCATCAGTGGACCAAGCACAGATACGCAGTATTTT. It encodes CAISGPSTDTQYF.

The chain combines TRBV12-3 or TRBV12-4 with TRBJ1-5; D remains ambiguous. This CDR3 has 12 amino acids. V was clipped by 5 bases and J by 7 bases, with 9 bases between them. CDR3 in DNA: TGTGCCAGCAGTCCATCGGTGCAGCCCCAGCATTTT. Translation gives CASSPSVQPQHF.

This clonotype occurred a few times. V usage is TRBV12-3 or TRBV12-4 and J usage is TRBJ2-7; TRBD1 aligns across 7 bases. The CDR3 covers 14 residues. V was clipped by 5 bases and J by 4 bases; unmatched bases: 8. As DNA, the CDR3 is TGTGCCAGCAGTGACAGGGTCCTCCGATACGAGCAGTACTTC. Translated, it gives CASSDRVLRYEQYF.

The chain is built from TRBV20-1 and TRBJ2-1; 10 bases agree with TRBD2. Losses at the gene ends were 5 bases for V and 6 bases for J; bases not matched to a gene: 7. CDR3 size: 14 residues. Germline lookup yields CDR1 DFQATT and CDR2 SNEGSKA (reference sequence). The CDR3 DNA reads TGCAGTGCTGGGGGACTAGCGCTTTTCAATGAGCAGTTCTTC. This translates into CSAGGLALFNEQFF.

The CDR3 sequence: CASLQSGWRAPENTEAFF. CDR3 sequence (DNA): TGTGCCAGCCTTCAGAGCGGTTGGCGGGCGCCTGAGAACACTGAAGCTTTCTTT. The genes are TRBV13 and TRBJ1-1; no clear D. The germline V gene has CDR1 PRHDT and CDR2 FYEKMQ (reference sequence). The CDR3 consists of 18 residues. The V gene lost 8 bases and the J gene lost 1 base, with 26 bases spanning the gap.

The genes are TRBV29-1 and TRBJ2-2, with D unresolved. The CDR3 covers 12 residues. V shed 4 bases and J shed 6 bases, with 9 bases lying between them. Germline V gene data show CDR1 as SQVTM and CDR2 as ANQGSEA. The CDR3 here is CSVVKRPGELFF. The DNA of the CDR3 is TGCAGCGTTGTTAAGCGACCCGGGGAGCTGTTTTTT.

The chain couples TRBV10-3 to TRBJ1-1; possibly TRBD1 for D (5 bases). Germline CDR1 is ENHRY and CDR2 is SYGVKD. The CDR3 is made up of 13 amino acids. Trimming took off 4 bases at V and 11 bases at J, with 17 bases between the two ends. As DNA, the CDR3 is TGTGCCATCAGTGCCCTCGCCAGGGAGGTGGCTTTCTTT. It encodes CAISALAREVAFF.

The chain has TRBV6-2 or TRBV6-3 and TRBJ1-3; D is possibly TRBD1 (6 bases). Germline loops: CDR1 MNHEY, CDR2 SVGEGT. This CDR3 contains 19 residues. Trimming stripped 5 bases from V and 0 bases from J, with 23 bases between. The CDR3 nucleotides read TGTGCCAGCAGTAAAGGACAGCGTCGCTTAACGTACTCTGGAAACACCATATATTTT. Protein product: CASSKGQRRLTYSGNTIYF.

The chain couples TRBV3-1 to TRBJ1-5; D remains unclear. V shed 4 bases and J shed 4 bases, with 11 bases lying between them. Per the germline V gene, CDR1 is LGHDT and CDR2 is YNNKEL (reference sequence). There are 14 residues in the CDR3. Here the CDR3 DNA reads TGTGCCAGCAGCCCCCACCCCACGAATCAGCCCCAGCATTTT. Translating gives CASSPHPTNQPQHF.

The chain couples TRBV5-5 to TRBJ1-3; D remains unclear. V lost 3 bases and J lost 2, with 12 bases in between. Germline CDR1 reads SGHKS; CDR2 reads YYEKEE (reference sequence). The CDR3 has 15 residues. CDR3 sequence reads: CASSWRDTPGNTIYF. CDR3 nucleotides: TGTGCCAGCAGCTGGCGAGACACGCCTGGAAACACCATATATTTT. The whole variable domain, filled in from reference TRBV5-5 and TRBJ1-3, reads DAGVTQSPTHLIKTRGQQVTLRCSPISGHKSVSWYQQVLGQGPQFIFQYYEKEERGRGNFPDRFSARQFPNYSSELNVNALLLGDSALYLCASSWRDTPGNTIYFGEGSWLTVV.

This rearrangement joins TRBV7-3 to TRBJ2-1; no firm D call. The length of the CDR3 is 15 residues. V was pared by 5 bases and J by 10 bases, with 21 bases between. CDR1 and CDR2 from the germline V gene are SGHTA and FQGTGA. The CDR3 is CASSQVPHSSQEQFF. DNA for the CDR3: TGTGCCAGCAGCCAAGTCCCCCACTCTTCACAGGAGCAGTTCTTC.

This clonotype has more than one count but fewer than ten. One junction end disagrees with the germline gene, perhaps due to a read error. In nucleotides, the CDR3 is TGCGCCAGCAGCTTGGGGCAACCCGGGGCCAACGTCCCGACTTTC. It specifies CASSLGQPGANVPTF. The gene calls are TRBV5-1 and TRBJ2-6, with D perhaps matching TRBD1 or TRBD2 (5 bases each). This CDR3 region has 15 residues. The germline V gene has CDR1 SGHRS and CDR2 YFSETQ.

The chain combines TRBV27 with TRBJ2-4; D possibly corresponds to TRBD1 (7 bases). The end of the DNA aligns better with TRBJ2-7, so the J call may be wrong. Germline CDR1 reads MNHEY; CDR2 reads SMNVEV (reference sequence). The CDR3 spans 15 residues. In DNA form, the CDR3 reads TGTGCCAGCACCTTGGTTGGCAGGGGGGACTACGAGCAGTACTTC. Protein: CASTLVGRGDYEQYF.